This TCR beta chain was recorded in a study of spatial heterogeneity in lung cancer. Findings and limits, study-wide: The study found ubiquitous expanded tumor TCRs in blood more at resection than follow-up.

Individually, TCR cDNA molecules were each labelled with a unique molecular identifier. TCRdb re-analysed the 5' RACE reads in MiXCR, keeping a single row per CDR3 protein. This repertoire shows more than 35,000 distinct CDR3 sequences, 4% to 6% found once; its top ten account for approximately 25%. This clonotype was found many times. The antigen is unknown. This CDR3 region has 11 residues. Trimming pared 0 bases from V and 4 bases from J, leaving 2 bases between. Germline-derived CDR1 and CDR2 are SGHRS and YFSETQ. Indicated time point: sample taken at primary tumor resection. Whole RNA obtained from tumor, nontumor lung or frozen PBMC underwent sequencing without sorting. The donor population consisted of some 72 patients with untreated, early-stage non-small cell lung cancer.

The rearrangement joins TRBV5-1 to TRBJ2-7; the D is unclear. The TCR comes from a female donor with early-stage non-small cell lung cancer. Here the sequenced sample was PBMCs, taken at surgery. The chain's CDR3 is CASSLGYEQYF. The CDR3 region has the DNA TGCGCCAGCAGCTTGGGTTACGAGCAGTACTTC.